These 23 T cell receptor beta chains originate from one sample sequenced in a study of cytomegalovirus exposure and HLA in healthy donors. TCRdb's copy holds only in-frame clones and misses some; the assay was immunoSEQ multiplex PCR. The table lists around 150,000 clones, more than 75% of them singletons, with approximately 3% in the top ten. The sequenced sample consisted of PBMCs. The receptors shown here come from a man aged 18 to 35 in good health and CMV-seronegative.

The chain recombines TRBV5-3 with TRBJ2-3; 11 bases fit TRBD2. TRBV5-3 is labeled an ORF, and its function is uncertain. The length of the CDR3 is 17 residues. V shed 4 bases, J shed 5 bases, and the junction held 12 bases outside the gene matches. CDR3 sequence (DNA): TGTGCCAGAAGCCCGGGACTAGCGGAACCGAAGGTAGATACGCAGTATTTT. Protein sequence: CARSPGLAEPKVDTQYF.

This chain joins TRBV2 and TRBJ1-5; weak D call: TRBD1 (6 bases). Germline-derived CDR1 and CDR2 are SNHLY and FYNNEI. The CDR3 spans 20 residues. V dropped 1 base and J dropped 0 bases, with 22 bases sitting between them. CDR3 nucleotide sequence: TGTGCCAGCAGTGAAGGCCTTCGCGATTACAGGGTCCATAGCAATCAGCCCCAGCATTTT. This sequence encodes CASSEGLRDYRVHSNQPQHF.

J is TRBJ2-3 and V is TRBV28, with 8 bases identical to TRBD2. The CDR3 length is 15 residues. Trimming removed 10 bases from V and 9 bases from J; junction bases left unmatched: 18. Germline lookup yields CDR1 MDHEN and CDR2 SYDVKM. CDR3 sequence (DNA): TGTGCCATCCACGGGCAGCTCGGGGGGGCAGGAACGCAGTATTTT. Its protein is CAIHGQLGGAGTQYF.

This rearrangement joins TRBV30 to TRBJ2-1; D is perhaps TRBD1 (6 bases). With 0 bases removed from V and 3 bases from J, the gap between germline ends came to 6 bases. The CDR3 extends over 13 amino acids. Germline values: CDR1 GTSNPN, CDR2 SVGIG (reference sequence). Written as DNA, the CDR3 is TGTGCCTGGAGTGTACAGGGCTACAATGAGCAGTTCTTC. Its protein product is CAWSVQGYNEQFF.

The chain joins TRBV21-1 to TRBJ2-7; TRBD1 is the table's D call, not checked against the DNA. TRBV21-1 is given as a pseudogene. CDR3 length: 15 residues. CDR3 DNA: TGTGCCAGCAGCATACACCGGACAGAAAGTTACGAGCAGTACTTC. Protein product: CASSIHRTESYEQYF.

This clone occurred once. This rearrangement joins TRBV5-4 to TRBJ1-1, with 7 bases matching TRBD1. V shed 4 bases and J 0 bases; nucleotides not matched to a gene: 3. Germline CDR1 is SGHNT and CDR2 is YYREEE (reference sequence). CDR3 length equals 14 residues. CDR3 loop: CASSLTGLNTEAFF. In DNA, the CDR3 is TGTGCCAGCAGCCTGACAGGGCTGAACACTGAAGCTTTCTTT.

The chain is built from TRBV6-1 and TRBJ1-1, with D possibly matching TRBD1 (6 bases). The germline V gene encodes CDR1 MNHNS and CDR2 SASEGT. V lost 0 bases to trimming and J lost 4 bases, with 12 bases between them. The CDR3 loop spans 15 amino acids. CDR3 in DNA: TGTGCCAGCAGTGAAGCCGGGGGGGCGGTCACTGAAGCTTTCTTT. Residues: CASSEAGGAVTEAFF.

The J gene is TRBJ2-7, the V gene TRBV27; possible D gene TRBD2, 6 bases. This CDR3 is 14 amino acids long. The V gene's germline CDR1 is MNHEY and CDR2 SMNVEV (reference sequence). Trimming shortened V by 4 bases and J by 1 base, and 11 bases separated the two germline ends. This CDR3 is CASSSGTASYEQYF. The CDR3 DNA is TGTGCCAGCAGTTCCGGGACTGCATCCTACGAGCAGTACTTC.

The chain links TRBV5-1 to TRBJ2-5; the D gene is possibly TRBD1 (6 bases). Germline CDR1 is SGHRS and CDR2 is YFSETQ. The CDR3 sequence is 14 residues long. The V end was cut by 3 bases, the J end by 2 bases, with 11 bases between. CDR3 in amino acids: CASSSMTGQETQYF. The CDR3 bases are TGCGCCAGCAGCTCTATGACAGGACAAGAGACCCAGTACTTC. Looking up the rest from reference TRBV5-1 and TRBJ2-5 gives the full variable domain: KAGVTQTPRYLIKTRGQQVTLSCSPISGHRSVSWYQQTPGQGLQFLFEYFSETQRNKGNFPGRFSGRQFSNSRSEMNVSTLELGDSALYLCASSSMTGQETQYFGPGTRLLVL.

The chain joins TRBV28 to TRBJ2-2, with unresolved D. Deletions cut 2 bases from V and 0 bases from J, with 7 bases between. Germline V gene lookup returns CDR1 MDHEN and CDR2 SYDVKM. The CDR3 is 15 amino acids. The CDR3 nucleotides read TGTGCCAGCAGTTTACCGGTGACGAACACCGGGGAGCTGTTTTTT. Amino acid sequence: CASSLPVTNTGELFF.

The V gene is TRBV27, the J gene TRBJ2-1, with 13 bases aligning to TRBD2. Germline lookup yields CDR1 MNHEY and CDR2 SMNVEV (reference sequence). Unmatched junction bases numbered 1, after V lost 2 bases and J lost 6 bases. CDR3 size: 15 residues. CDR3 DNA sequence: TGTGCCAGCAGTTTAACTAGCGGGAGGGCCAATGAGCAGTTCTTC. This codes for CASSLTSGRANEQFF.

This clone was recorded only once. The genes are TRBV4-1 and TRBJ1-5, with D unresolved. Germline V gene data show CDR1 as MGHRA and CDR2 as YSYEKL. The CDR3 is made up of 17 amino acids. The V end lost 4 bases, the J end lost 3 bases, and 19 bases lay between the germline ends. As DNA, the CDR3 is TGCGCCAGCAGCCTCCTCCAGGTTACAGACCTCAATCAGCCCCAGCATTTT. It specifies CASSLLQVTDLNQPQHF.

This chain joins TRBV7-8 and TRBJ2-5, with D possibly matching TRBD2 (6 bases). CDR3 size: 20 residues. Looked up from germline, CDR1 is SGHVS and CDR2 is FQNEAQ. V was pared by 1 base and J by 5 bases, with 29 bases between. CDR3 residues: CASSLVETRSIMVVEETQYF. CDR3 DNA: TGTGCCAGCAGCTTAGTAGAGACTAGGTCAATAATGGTGGTAGAGGAGACCCAGTACTTC.

This clone was recorded once. This chain uses TRBV12-5 with TRBJ1-2; D possibly corresponds to TRBD1 (5 bases). Germline lookup yields CDR1 LGHNT and CDR2 FRNRAP. The V gene lost 5 bases and the J gene lost 13 bases, with 23 bases spanning the gap. The CDR3 length is 14 residues. The CDR3 spells CASGPTGSDRPFTF. For the CDR3, the DNA is TGTGCTAGTGGTCCCACAGGCTCGGACCGACCTTTCACCTTC.

V and J are TRBV4-3 and TRBJ2-3; TRBD2 agrees at 7 bases. Trimming removed 4 bases from V and 4 bases from J; junction bases left unmatched: 8. CDR1 LGHNA and CDR2 YSLEER come from the germline V gene. This CDR3 has 15 amino acids. CDR3 nucleotides: TGCGCCAGCAGCCCCAGAACTACTAGCGCAGATACGCAGTATTTT. As protein: CASSPRTTSADTQYF.

This clone came up many times. CDR3 nucleotide sequence: TGCAGCGTTTTGTCGGAGGCCGGCACTGAAGCTTTCTTT. It encodes CSVLSEAGTEAFF. The J gene is TRBJ1-1, the V gene TRBV29-1; D is uncertain. The V gene's germline CDR1 is SQVTM and CDR2 ANQGSEA. The germline V and J ends were trimmed by 5 bases and 4 bases, with 14 bases remaining between them. The CDR3 covers 13 residues.

This clone came up once. This chain joins TRBV19 and TRBJ2-7; D is ambiguous. This CDR3 is 12 amino acids long. Germline values: CDR1 LNHDA, CDR2 SQIVND (reference sequence). Deletions cut 4 bases from V and 6 bases from J, with 10 bases between. The CDR3 spells CASSNGASEQYF. In DNA, the CDR3 is TGTGCCAGTAGTAATGGAGCGAGCGAGCAGTACTTC.

This clone has a single count. The CDR3 DNA reads as TGTGCCAGCAGCGAAGGGGATCAGCCCCAGCATTTT. It codes for CASSEGDQPQHF. The J gene is TRBJ1-5, the V gene TRBV7-2; D may be TRBD1 (5 bases). This CDR3 is 12 amino acids long. Looked up from germline, CDR1 is SGHTA and CDR2 is FQGNSA. The V gene lost 5 bases and the J gene lost 5 bases, with 7 bases spanning the gap.

The chain has TRBV30 and TRBJ2-5; TRBD1 aligns across 7 bases. With 0 bases clipped from V and 5 bases from J, the junction kept 12 bases outside the gene matches. CDR1 GTSNPN and CDR2 SVGIG come from the germline V gene (reference sequence). The CDR3 sequence is 16 residues long. This CDR3 reads CAWSVPGLRGLETQYF. CDR3 in DNA: TGTGCCTGGAGTGTACCGGGCCTTAGGGGGCTGGAGACCCAGTACTTC.

CDR3 coding DNA: TGTGCCAGCAGCTCCGCAGAGCGGGAGACAGATACGCAGTATTTT. Translating it yields CASSSAERETDTQYF. This chain joins TRBV7-9 and TRBJ2-3, with 8 bases lining up with TRBD2. The CDR3 spans 15 residues. V was clipped by 4 bases and J by 3 bases; unmatched bases: 6. Germline V gives CDR1 SEHNR, CDR2 FQNEAQ (reference sequence).

V and J are TRBV27 and TRBJ1-2, with D tentatively TRBD1 (6 bases). V was cut by 6 bases and J by 2 bases, with 10 bases left in between. This CDR3 comprises 13 residues. CDR1 and CDR2 from the germline V gene are MNHEY and SMNVEV (reference sequence). The CDR3 DNA is TGTGCCAGCAGCGGGGGGGCCAACTATGGCTACACCTTC. Protein product: CASSGGANYGYTF.

This clone was recorded only once. This rearrangement joins TRBV13 to TRBJ2-3, with TRBD1 as a possible D gene (6 bases). Germline CDR1 PRHDT, CDR2 FYEKMQ (reference sequence). This CDR3 spans 16 amino acids. V was clipped by 4 bases and J by 3 bases, with 17 bases between them. CDR3: CASSSRRTEGTDTQYF. CDR3 in DNA: TGTGCCAGCAGCTCCCGCCGGACAGAAGGGACAGATACGCAGTATTTT.

The genes are TRBV11-2 and TRBJ2-7; 10 nucleotides agree with TRBD2. This CDR3 has 15 amino acids. Germline V gene data show CDR1 as SGHAT and CDR2 as FQNNGV. Germline trimming cut 7 bases from V and 0 bases from J; bases unmatched to any gene: 6. CDR3: CASTVAGGLSYEQYF. The CDR3 coding sequence is TGTGCCAGCACCGTAGCGGGAGGCCTCTCCTACGAGCAGTACTTC.